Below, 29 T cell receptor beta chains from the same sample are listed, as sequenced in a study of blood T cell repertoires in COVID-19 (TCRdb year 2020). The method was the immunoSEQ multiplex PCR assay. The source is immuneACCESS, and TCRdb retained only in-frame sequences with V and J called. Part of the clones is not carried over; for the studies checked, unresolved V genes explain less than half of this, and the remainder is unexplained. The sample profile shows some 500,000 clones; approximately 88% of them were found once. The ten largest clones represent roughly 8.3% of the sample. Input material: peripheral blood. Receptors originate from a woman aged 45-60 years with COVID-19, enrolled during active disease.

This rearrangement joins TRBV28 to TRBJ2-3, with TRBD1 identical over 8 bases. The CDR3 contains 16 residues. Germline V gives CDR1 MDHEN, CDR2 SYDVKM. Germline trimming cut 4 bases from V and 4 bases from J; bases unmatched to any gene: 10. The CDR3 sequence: CASSSTGQGWADTQYF. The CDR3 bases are TGTGCCAGCAGTTCCACCGGACAGGGCTGGGCAGATACGCAGTATTTT. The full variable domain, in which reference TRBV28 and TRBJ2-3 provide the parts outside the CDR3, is DVKVTQSSRYLVKRTGEKVFLECVQDMDHENMFWYRQDPGLGLRLIYFSYDVKMKEKGDIPEGYSVSREKKERFSLILESASTNQTSMYLCASSSTGQGWADTQYFGPGTRLTVL.

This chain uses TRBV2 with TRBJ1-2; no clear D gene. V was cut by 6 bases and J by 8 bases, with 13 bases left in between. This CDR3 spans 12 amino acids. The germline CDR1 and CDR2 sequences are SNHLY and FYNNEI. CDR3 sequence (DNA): TGTGCCAGCAGCCGACGGGGTTACGGCTACACCTTC. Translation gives CASSRRGYGYTF.

The CDR3 reads CASSPETVSSYNSPLHF. The CDR3 region has the DNA TGTGCCAGCAGTCCGGAGACCGTCAGCTCCTATAATTCACCCCTCCACTTT. The chain has TRBV28 and TRBJ1-6; D is ambiguous. V was cut by 5 bases and J by 0 bases, with 14 bases left in between. The CDR3 sequence is 17 residues long. Germline values: CDR1 MDHEN, CDR2 SYDVKM.

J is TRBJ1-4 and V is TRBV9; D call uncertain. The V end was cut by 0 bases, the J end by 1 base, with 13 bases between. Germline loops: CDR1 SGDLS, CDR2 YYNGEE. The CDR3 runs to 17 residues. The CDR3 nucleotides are TGTGCCAGCAGCGTAGCTGGAGGGCTGGAAACTAATGAAAAACTGTTTTTT. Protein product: CASSVAGGLETNEKLFF.

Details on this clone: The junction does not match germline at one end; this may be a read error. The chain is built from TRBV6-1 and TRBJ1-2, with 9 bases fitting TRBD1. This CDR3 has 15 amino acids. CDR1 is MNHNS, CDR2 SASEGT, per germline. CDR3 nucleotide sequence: TGTGCCAGCAGAGAAGGGACAGGGACCGGGTATGGCTACACCTTC. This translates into CASREGTGTGYGYTF.

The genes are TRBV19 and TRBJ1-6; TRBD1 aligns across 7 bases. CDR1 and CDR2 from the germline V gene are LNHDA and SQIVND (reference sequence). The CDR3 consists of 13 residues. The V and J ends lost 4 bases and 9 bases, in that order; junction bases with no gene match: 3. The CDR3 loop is CASSRGQSSPLHF. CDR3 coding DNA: TGTGCCAGTAGTAGGGGACAGAGTTCACCCCTCCACTTT.

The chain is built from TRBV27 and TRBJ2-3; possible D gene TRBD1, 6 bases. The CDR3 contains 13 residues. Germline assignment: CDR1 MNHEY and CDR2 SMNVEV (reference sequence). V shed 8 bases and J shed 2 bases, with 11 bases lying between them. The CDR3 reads CASYEGDTDTQYF. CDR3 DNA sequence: TGTGCCAGCTACGAGGGGGACACAGATACGCAGTATTTT.

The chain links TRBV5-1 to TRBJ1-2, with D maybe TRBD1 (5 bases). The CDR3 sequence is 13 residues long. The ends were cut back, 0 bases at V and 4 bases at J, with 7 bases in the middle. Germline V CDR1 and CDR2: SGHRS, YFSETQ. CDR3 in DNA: TGCGCCAGCAGCTTGGGACAGCCCTATGGCTACACCTTC. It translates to CASSLGQPYGYTF.

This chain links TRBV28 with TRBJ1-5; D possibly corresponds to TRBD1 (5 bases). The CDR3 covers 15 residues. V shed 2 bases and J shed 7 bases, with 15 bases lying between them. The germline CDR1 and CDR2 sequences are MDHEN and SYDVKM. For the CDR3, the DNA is TGTGCCAGCAGTTTAGGTCTACGACGGGGGCAGCCCCAGCATTTT. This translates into CASSLGLRRGQPQHF.

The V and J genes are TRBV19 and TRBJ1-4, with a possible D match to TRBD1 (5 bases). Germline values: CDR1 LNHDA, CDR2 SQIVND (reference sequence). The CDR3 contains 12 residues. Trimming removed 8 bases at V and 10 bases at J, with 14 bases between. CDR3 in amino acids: CASVTGVGKLFF. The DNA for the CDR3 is TGTGCCAGTGTGACGGGGGTTGGAAAACTGTTTTTT.

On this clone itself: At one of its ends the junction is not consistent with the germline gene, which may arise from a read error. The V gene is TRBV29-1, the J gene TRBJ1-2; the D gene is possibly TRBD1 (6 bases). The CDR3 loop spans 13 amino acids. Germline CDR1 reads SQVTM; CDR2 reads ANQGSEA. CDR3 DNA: TGCAGCATTGAAGTAGAGGGGGACTATGGCTACACCTTC. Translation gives CSIEVEGDYGYTF.

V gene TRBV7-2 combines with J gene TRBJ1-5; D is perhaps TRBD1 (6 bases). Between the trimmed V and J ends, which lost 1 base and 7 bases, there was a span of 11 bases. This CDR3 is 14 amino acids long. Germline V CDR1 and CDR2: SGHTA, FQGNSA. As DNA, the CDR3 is TGTGCCAGCAGCTTAGGACCTCAGGGGCAGCCCCAGCATTTT. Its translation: CASSLGPQGQPQHF.

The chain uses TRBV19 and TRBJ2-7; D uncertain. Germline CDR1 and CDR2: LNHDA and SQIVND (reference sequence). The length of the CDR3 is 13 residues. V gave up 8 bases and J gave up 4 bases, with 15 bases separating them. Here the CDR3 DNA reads TGTGCCAGTTCCCTCTCAGTCCTGTACGAGCAGTACTTC. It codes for CASSLSVLYEQYF.

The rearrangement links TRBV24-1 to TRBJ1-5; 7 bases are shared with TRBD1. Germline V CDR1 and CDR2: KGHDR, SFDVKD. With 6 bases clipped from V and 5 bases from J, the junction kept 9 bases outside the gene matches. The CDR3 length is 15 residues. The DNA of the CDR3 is TGTGCCACCAGTTCCGGACAGGCCTTGGATCAGCCCCAGCATTTT. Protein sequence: CATSSGQALDQPQHF.

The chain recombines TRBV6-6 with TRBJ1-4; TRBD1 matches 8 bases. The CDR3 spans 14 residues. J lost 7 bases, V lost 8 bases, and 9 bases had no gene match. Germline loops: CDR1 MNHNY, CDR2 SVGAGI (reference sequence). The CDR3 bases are TGTGCCAGCGGTTCCCTCGGACAGGGTGAAAAACTGTTTTTT. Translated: CASGSLGQGEKLFF.

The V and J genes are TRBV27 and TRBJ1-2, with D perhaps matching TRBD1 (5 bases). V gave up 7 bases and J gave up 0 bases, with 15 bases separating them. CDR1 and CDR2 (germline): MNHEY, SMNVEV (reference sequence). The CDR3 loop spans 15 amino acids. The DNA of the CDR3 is TGTGCCAGCACCCAGGGAGGAGGGGCTAACTATGGCTACACCTTC. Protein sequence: CASTQGGGANYGYTF.

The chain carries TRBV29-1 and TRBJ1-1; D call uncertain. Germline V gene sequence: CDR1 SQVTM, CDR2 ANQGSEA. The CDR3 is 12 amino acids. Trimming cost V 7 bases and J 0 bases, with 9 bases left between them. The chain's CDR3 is CSASQLNTEAFF. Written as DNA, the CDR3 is TGCAGCGCGTCACAATTGAACACTGAAGCTTTCTTT. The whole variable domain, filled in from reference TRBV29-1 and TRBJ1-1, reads SAVISQKPSRDICQRGTSLTIQCQVDSQVTMMFWYRQQPGQSLTLIATANQGSEATYESGFVIDKFPISRPNLTFSTLTVSNMSPEDSSIYLCSASQLNTEAFFGQGTRLTVV.

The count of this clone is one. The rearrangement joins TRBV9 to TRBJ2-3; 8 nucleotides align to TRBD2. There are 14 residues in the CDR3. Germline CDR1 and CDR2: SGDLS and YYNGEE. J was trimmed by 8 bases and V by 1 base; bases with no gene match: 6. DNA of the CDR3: TGTGCCAGCAGCGTAAGGACTAGCAGTTCTACGCAGTATTTT. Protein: CASSVRTSSSTQYF. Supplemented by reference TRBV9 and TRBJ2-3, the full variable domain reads DSGVTQTPKHLITATGQRVTLRCSPRSGDLSVYWYQQSLDQGLQFLIQYYNGEERAKGNILERFSAQQFPDLHSELNLSSLELGDSALYFCASSVRTSSSTQYFGPGTRLTVL.

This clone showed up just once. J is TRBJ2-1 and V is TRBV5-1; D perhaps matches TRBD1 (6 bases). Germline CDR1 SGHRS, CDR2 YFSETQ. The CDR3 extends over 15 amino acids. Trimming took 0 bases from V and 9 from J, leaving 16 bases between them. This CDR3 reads CASSLETGGKGEQFF. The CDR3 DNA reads TGCGCCAGCAGCTTGGAGACTGGGGGCAAGGGTGAGCAGTTCTTC.

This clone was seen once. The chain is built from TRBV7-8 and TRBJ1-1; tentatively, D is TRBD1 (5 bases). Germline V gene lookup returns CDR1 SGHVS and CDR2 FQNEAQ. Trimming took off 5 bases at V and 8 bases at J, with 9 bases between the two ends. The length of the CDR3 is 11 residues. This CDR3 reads CASSPGGEAFF. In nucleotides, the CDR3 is TGTGCCAGCAGCCCCGGGGGAGAAGCTTTCTTT.

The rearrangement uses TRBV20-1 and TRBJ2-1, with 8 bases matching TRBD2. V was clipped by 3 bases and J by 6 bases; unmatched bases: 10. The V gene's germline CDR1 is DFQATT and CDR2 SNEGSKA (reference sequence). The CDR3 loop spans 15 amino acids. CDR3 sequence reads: CSASRGSGGPNEQFF. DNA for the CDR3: TGCAGTGCTAGTCGCGGCAGCGGGGGACCCAATGAGCAGTTCTTC.

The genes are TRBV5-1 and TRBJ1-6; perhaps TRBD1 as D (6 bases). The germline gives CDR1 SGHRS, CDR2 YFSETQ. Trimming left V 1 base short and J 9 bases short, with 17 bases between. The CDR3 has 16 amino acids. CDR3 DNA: TGCGCCAGCAGCTTGACGACCGGACAGCTAATTTCACCCCTCCACTTT. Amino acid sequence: CASSLTTGQLISPLHF.

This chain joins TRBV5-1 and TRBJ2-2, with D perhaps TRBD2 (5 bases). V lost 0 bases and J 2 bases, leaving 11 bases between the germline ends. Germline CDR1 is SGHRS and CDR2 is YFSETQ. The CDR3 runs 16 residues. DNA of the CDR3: TGCGCCAGCAGCTTGGACTCCCGGGGAAACACCGGGGAGCTGTTTTTT. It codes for CASSLDSRGNTGELFF.

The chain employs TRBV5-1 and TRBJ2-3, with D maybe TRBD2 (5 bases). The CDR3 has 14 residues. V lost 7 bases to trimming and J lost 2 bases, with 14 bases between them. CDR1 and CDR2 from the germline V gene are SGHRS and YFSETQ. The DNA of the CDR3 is TGCGCCAGCGCCAGACCGGGGATCACAGATACGCAGTATTTT. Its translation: CASARPGITDTQYF.

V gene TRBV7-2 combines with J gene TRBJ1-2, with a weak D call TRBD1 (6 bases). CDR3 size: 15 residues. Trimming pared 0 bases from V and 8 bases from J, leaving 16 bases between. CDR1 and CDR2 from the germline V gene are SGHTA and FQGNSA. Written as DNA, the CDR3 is TGTGCCAGCAGCTTAGCTTCTCGGGGGGCAGGAGGCTACACCTTC. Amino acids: CASSLASRGAGGYTF. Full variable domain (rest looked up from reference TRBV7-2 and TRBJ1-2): GAGVSQSPSNKVTEKGKDVELRCDPISGHTALYWYRQSLGQGLEFLIYFQGNSAPDKSGLPSDRFSAERTGGSVSTLTIQRTQQEDSAVYLCASSLASRGAGGYTFGSGTRLTVV.

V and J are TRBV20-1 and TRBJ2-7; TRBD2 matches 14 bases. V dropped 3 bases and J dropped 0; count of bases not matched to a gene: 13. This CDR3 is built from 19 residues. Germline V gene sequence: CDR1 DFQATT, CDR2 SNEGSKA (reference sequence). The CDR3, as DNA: TGCAGTGCTAGTTATATTCTAGGACTAGCGGGGGGCACCTCCTACGAGCAGTACTTC. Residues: CSASYILGLAGGTSYEQYF.

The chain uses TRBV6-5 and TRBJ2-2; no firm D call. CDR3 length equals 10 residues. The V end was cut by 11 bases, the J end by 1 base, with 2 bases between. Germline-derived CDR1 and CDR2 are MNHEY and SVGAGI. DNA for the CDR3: TGTGCCCTGAACACCGGGGAGCTGTTTTTT. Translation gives CALNTGELFF.

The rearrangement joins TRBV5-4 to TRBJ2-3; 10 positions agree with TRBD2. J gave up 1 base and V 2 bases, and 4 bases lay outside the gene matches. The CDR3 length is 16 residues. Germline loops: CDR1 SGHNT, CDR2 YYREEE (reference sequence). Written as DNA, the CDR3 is TGTGCCAGCAGCTTAAAAGCGGGGGGGGGCACAGATACGCAGTATTTT. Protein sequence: CASSLKAGGGTDTQYF.

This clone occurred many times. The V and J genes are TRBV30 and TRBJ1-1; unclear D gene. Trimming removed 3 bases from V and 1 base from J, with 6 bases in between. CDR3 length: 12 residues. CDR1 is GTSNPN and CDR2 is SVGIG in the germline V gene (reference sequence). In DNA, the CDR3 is TGTGCCTGGAGAACACAGAACACTGAAGCTTTCTTT. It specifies CAWRTQNTEAFF.